Below are 14 T cell receptor beta chains sequenced from a single sample in a study of identical twins. A single record per CDR3 protein comes from TCRdb applying MiXCR to the 5' RACE reads. The sample lists 250,000 to 350,000 distinct CDR3 sequences; 9.5% were seen once. The same sample was also studied in work on yellow fever vaccine responses in identical twins.

Sequencing was performed on CD8+ T cells sorted from blood. These receptors were obtained from a woman in her late teens or twenties in good health.

The chain has TRBV20-1 and TRBJ1-4; 7 bases match TRBD1. V lost 3 bases and J lost 3; bases outside the gene matches: 13. Germline V CDR1 and CDR2: DFQATT, SNEGSKA (reference sequence). CDR3 size: 17 residues. CDR3 amino acids: CSARVSPDRVSNEKLFF. CDR3 coding DNA: TGCAGTGCTAGGGTGTCCCCCGACAGGGTCTCTAATGAAAAACTGTTTTTT.

This clonotype was detected a few times. This rearrangement joins TRBV29-1 to TRBJ2-7; D is uncertain. The germline CDR1 and CDR2 sequences are SQVTM and ANQGSEA. Trimming shortened V by 3 bases and J by 0 bases, and 12 bases separated the two germline ends. This CDR3 has 14 amino acids. CDR3 coding DNA: TGCAGCGTTGAGTTTGTAGTCGACTCCTACGAGCAGTACTTC. This encodes CSVEFVVDSYEQYF.

The chain carries TRBV4-1 and TRBJ2-7; the match to TRBD1 covers 10 bases. J was trimmed by 2 bases and V by 4 bases; bases with no gene match: 8. The length of the CDR3 is 16 residues. Germline CDR1 MGHRA, CDR2 YSYEKL. CDR3 in amino acids: CASSLSPGQGAYEQYF. Here the CDR3 DNA reads TGCGCCAGCAGCCTTAGTCCCGGACAGGGGGCCTACGAGCAGTACTTC.

This clonotype was seen repeatedly, ten times or more. The rearrangement uses TRBV6-4 and TRBJ2-5, with TRBD2 identical over 8 bases. Germline CDR1 and CDR2: MRHNA and SNTAGT. The V and J ends lost 6 bases and 5 bases, in that order; junction bases with no gene match: 11. The CDR3 totals 15 residues. CDR3 bases: TGTGCCAGCAGCGACAAAGCGGGGGCAGGGGAGACCCAGTACTTC. Translation gives CASSDKAGAGETQYF.

This clonotype occurred many times. The J gene is TRBJ1-1, the V gene TRBV12-3 or TRBV12-4; D not resolved. The CDR3 is 13 residues long. V was shortened by 5 bases and J by 7 bases, with 14 bases between the two germline ends. The CDR3 sequence: CASSISPADEAFF. The DNA of the CDR3 is TGTGCCAGCAGTATTTCCCCAGCCGATGAAGCTTTCTTT.

The CDR3 reads CASSRKTGTGGVHEQYF. CDR3 nucleotide sequence: TGCGCCAGCAGCCGAAAAACCGGGACAGGGGGCGTCCACGAGCAGTACTTC. This sequence joins TRBV4-1 and TRBJ2-7; 12 bases align to TRBD1. This CDR3 has 17 residues. Germline V lookup: CDR1 MGHRA, CDR2 YSYEKL. Trimming removed 4 bases from V and 5 bases from J; junction bases left unmatched: 12.

This chain joins TRBV6-1 and TRBJ2-2; TRBD1 or TRBD2 may be the D gene (5 bases each). The V gene's germline CDR1 is MNHNS and CDR2 SASEGT. V dropped 8 bases and J dropped 1 base, with 20 bases sitting between them. The CDR3 has 17 amino acids. This CDR3 reads CASANPRDAWNTGELFF. The CDR3 bases are TGTGCCAGCGCAAACCCCCGGGACGCTTGGAACACCGGGGAGCTGTTTTTT.

This clonotype has at least ten counts. The chain carries TRBV25-1 and TRBJ2-1, with a weak D call TRBD1 (6 bases). Deletions cut 6 bases from V and 4 bases from J, with 10 bases between. The germline V gene has CDR1 MGHDK and CDR2 SYGVNS. The CDR3 consists of 13 residues. The CDR3 loop reads CASRDQGYNEQFF. The CDR3 DNA follows: TGTGCCAGCAGAGACCAGGGGTACAATGAGCAGTTCTTC.

V gene TRBV20-1 combines with J gene TRBJ2-7; 11 nucleotides align to TRBD2. CDR1 is DFQATT and CDR2 is SNEGSKA in the germline V gene (reference sequence). V trimming: 1 base; J trimming: 0 bases; junction bases outside the gene matches: 2. This CDR3 is built from 15 residues. DNA of the CDR3: TGCAGTGCTAGAGCTAGCGGGAGGATCTCCTACGAGCAGTACTTC. Its protein product is CSARASGRISYEQYF.

A remark on this clonotype: As the CDR3 is not closed by the conserved phenylalanine or tryptophan, this likely results from a read error. This chain joins TRBV10-3 and TRBJ2-1; D not certain. The germline V gene encodes CDR1 ENHRY and CDR2 SYGVKD. Trimming stripped 4 bases from V and 0 bases from J, with 13 bases between. The CDR3 runs 16 residues. In DNA, the CDR3 is TGTGCCATCAGTGGGTCGAAGATCCTCTCCTACAATGAGCAGTTCTCC. Protein product: CAISGSKILSYNEQFS.

This clonotype was seen ten or more times. The CDR3 here is CATSGSAGGSYNEQFF. The DNA for the CDR3 is TGTGCCACCAGCGGTAGCGCCGGGGGTTCCTACAATGAGCAGTTCTTC. The gene calls are TRBV15 and TRBJ2-1; D perhaps matches TRBD2 (6 bases). Germline lookup yields CDR1 LNHNV and CDR2 YYDKDF (reference sequence). V was shortened by 5 bases and J by 1 base, with 15 bases between the two germline ends. The CDR3 loop spans 16 amino acids.

The chain is built from TRBV10-3 and TRBJ2-7; no definite D call. The CDR3 is 14 amino acids. The V and J ends lost 6 bases and 4 bases respectively, with 16 bases between them. In germline, CDR1 is ENHRY, CDR2 SYGVKD. In DNA form, the CDR3 reads TGTGCCATCAGCGAGAGCTTATATGGGTACGAGCAGTACTTC. Its translation: CAISESLYGYEQYF.

The J gene is TRBJ2-7, the V gene TRBV27, with unresolved D. The germline gives CDR1 MNHEY, CDR2 SMNVEV (reference sequence). CDR3 size: 13 residues. V shed 8 bases and J shed 2 bases, with 13 bases lying between them. The CDR3 bases are TGTGCCAGCTCAATATCCGAGACCTACGAGCAGTACTTC. As protein: CASSISETYEQYF.

This chain connects TRBV15 to TRBJ2-7; D is perhaps TRBD2 (6 bases). V lost 5 bases and J 0 bases, leaving 8 bases between the germline ends. The CDR3 totals 13 residues. Germline V lookup: CDR1 LNHNV, CDR2 YYDKDF (reference sequence). CDR3 amino acids: CATSPSASYEQYF. The CDR3 DNA follows: TGTGCCACCAGCCCTAGCGCCTCCTACGAGCAGTACTTC.